The TCR beta chain described here comes from a study of blood T cell repertoires in COVID-19. The germline V gene has CDR1 MNHEY and CDR2 SMNVEV (reference sequence). V trimming: 6 bases; J trimming: 5 bases; junction bases outside the gene matches: 11. The CDR3 runs to 15 residues. In the study's own analysis: Amplification of reference gene primers provided the estimated nucleated cell counts. Sequencing was performed with immunoSEQ multiplex PCR; in TCRdb, only in-frame clones are kept and a portion is missing. V, J and clone size were drawn from that table, and D and trimming were deduced from the DNA. The table lists over 150,000 clones, around nine tenths of them singletons.

The chain joins TRBV27 to TRBJ2-7; 9 bases are a match to TRBD1. The TCR comes from a man between 60 and 70 years old with COVID-19, enrolled during active disease. The sample taken for sequencing was peripheral blood. DNA of the CDR3: TGTGCCAGCAGCCGACCGGGACAGGGCTTAAACGAGCAGTACTTC. The encoded protein is CASSRPGQGLNEQYF.